One sample yielded the 10 T cell receptor beta chains listed below, sequenced in a study of shared T cell receptors in the human thymus. Some clones are missing from TCRdb's copy, which holds only in-frame ones; the method was immunoSEQ multiplex PCR. The table lists about 710,000 clones, approximately 87% of them singletons. These data also featured in a second study, about human thymus T cells.

The sample taken for sequencing was thymocytes. The receptors stem from a boy younger than two with a congenital heart defect.

V usage is TRBV5-6 and J usage is TRBJ2-7; the match to TRBD2 covers 8 bases. CDR1 SGHDT and CDR2 YYEEEE come from the germline V gene. Unmatched junction bases numbered 6, after V lost 0 bases and J lost 7 bases. This CDR3 has 14 amino acids. The chain's CDR3 is CASSLEREGREQYF. CDR3 in DNA: TGTGCCAGCAGCTTGGAACGGGAGGGGAGAGAGCAGTACTTC.

The chain is built from TRBV4-3 and TRBJ2-5; possible D gene TRBD2, 5 bases. This CDR3 has 17 amino acids. Trimming stripped 1 base from V and 7 bases from J, with 22 bases between. Germline values: CDR1 LGHNA, CDR2 YSLEER. This CDR3 is CASSQVLASPTSGTQYF. CDR3 sequence (DNA): TGCGCCAGCAGCCAAGTTCTGGCTAGCCCCACTTCTGGGACCCAGTACTTC.

The chain has TRBV5-1 and TRBJ2-2, with D unresolved. The CDR3 extends over 14 amino acids. V lost 1 base, J lost 4 bases, and 8 bases lay in between. Germline lookup yields CDR1 SGHRS and CDR2 YFSETQ. The CDR3 spells CASSLPQSTGELFF. For the CDR3, the DNA is TGCGCCAGCAGCTTGCCACAGTCCACCGGGGAGCTGTTTTTT.

The rearrangement uses TRBV28 and TRBJ2-1; TRBD1 matches at 7 bases. CDR3 length: 14 residues. The V gene's germline CDR1 is MDHEN and CDR2 SYDVKM. The ends lost 2 bases at V and 8 bases at J; junction bases unmatched: 6. The CDR3 DNA reads as TGTGCCAGCAGTTTACAGGGGGACGTGGATGAGCAGTTCTTC. Protein: CASSLQGDVDEQFF.

The table lists this clone with a count of one. V gene TRBV29-1 combines with J gene TRBJ2-5, with unresolved D. V dropped 6 bases and J dropped 4 bases, with 18 bases sitting between them. There are 14 residues in the CDR3. Germline CDR1 and CDR2: SQVTM and ANQGSEA. CDR3 region: CSVAGPQAGETQYF. CDR3 coding DNA: TGCAGCGTCGCTGGTCCCCAGGCAGGAGAGACCCAGTACTTC.

V and J are TRBV4-3 and TRBJ1-2, with 8 nucleotides matching TRBD1. Per germline, CDR1 LGHNA and CDR2 YSLEER. The CDR3 totals 18 residues. V shed 1 base, J shed 2 bases, and the junction held 12 bases outside the gene matches. The CDR3 loop is CASSQAEPGGSKNYGYTF. The CDR3 bases are TGCGCCAGCAGCCAAGCTGAGCCAGGGGGCTCGAAAAACTATGGCTACACCTTC.

This clone occurred a few times. V and J are TRBV14 and TRBJ2-7; D possibly corresponds to TRBD1 (6 bases). V was cut by 4 bases and J by 7 bases, with 26 bases left in between. Germline V CDR1 and CDR2: SGHDN, FVKESK. The CDR3 is made up of 17 amino acids. Here the CDR3 reads CASSLLPFKDSLTEQYF. DNA of the CDR3: TGTGCCAGCAGCCTCTTACCTTTTAAGGACAGCCTCACGGAGCAGTACTTC.

This chain joins TRBV5-4 and TRBJ2-3, with D possibly being TRBD2 (7 bases). The germline V gene has CDR1 SGHNT and CDR2 YYREEE (reference sequence). The CDR3 length is 18 residues. V lost 4 bases and J lost 0, with 21 bases in between. CDR3 DNA sequence: TGTGCCAGCAGCATAAGCGGGGACACACGGATCAGCACAGATACGCAGTATTTT. The encoded protein is CASSISGDTRISTDTQYF.

This clone was recorded a few times. The chain links TRBV6-6 to TRBJ1-4, with no clear D. V was shortened by 6 bases and J by 4 bases, with 3 bases between the two germline ends. The CDR3 covers 11 residues. The germline V gene has CDR1 MNHNY and CDR2 SVGAGI (reference sequence). For the CDR3, the DNA is TGTGCCAGCAGGTATAATGAAAAACTGTTTTTT. This sequence encodes CASRYNEKLFF.

This clone was seen a handful of times. The chain combines TRBV10-2 with TRBJ2-7; a possible D gene is TRBD1 (5 bases). Per the germline V gene, CDR1 is WSHSY and CDR2 is SAAADI. V lost 2 bases to trimming and J lost 3 bases, with 20 bases between them. The CDR3 has 17 residues. The CDR3 region is CASSEPETPGSLYEQYF. The DNA for the CDR3 is TGCGCCAGCAGTGAGCCGGAAACGCCAGGGTCCCTCTACGAGCAGTACTTC.